This T cell receptor beta chain appears in the sequencing data of a study of blood T cell repertoires in COVID-19. Study-level information: Acute and convalescent COVID-19 specimens originated in the United States, Italy and Spain. The analysed material was cDNA or gDNA that came from T cells, B-cell-depleted T cells, or PBMCs.

Germline CDR1 and CDR2: LNHDA and SQIVND (reference sequence). This CDR3 contains 17 residues. Trimming took off 0 bases at V and 3 bases at J, with 15 bases between the two ends. During active infection, Seattle patients enrolled and were then monitored through disease. The authors' processing: For nucleated cells, counts were estimated from reference gene primer amplification. Measured with immunoSEQ multiplex PCR; TCRdb has only the in-frame clones, and not every one. V and J calls plus clone size are reproduced from that table; the DNA served to infer D and trimming. The sample yields roughly 200,000 clones, around 85% seen once.

The gene calls are TRBV19 and TRBJ1-5, with D perhaps matching TRBD1 (5 bases). This clonotype was obtained from a person in their 70s with COVID-19, enrolled during active disease. Specimen: peripheral blood. CDR3 region: CASSIEVGQGLNQPQHF. In DNA form, the CDR3 reads TGTGCCAGTAGTATAGAAGTAGGGCAGGGCCTCAATCAGCCCCAGCATTTT.